This T cell receptor beta chain was identified in a study of beta chain features in type 1 diabetes. Regarding this clone: Antigen: not known.

Reverse transcription of all isolated RNA meant that expressed TCRB transcripts were sequenced. Assay: immunoSEQ multiplex PCR; the TCRdb copy retains only in-frame clones and omits some. The sample yields a few hundred thousand clones, approximately 16% seen once. Study conclusions and caveats: Moderately but significantly shorter TCRB CDR3s were found in Type 1 diabetes patients in all four CD4+ subsets. Across patients, naive, central memory and Treg TCRB repertoires exhibited apparently greater similarity than was observed across healthy donors.

The germline V gene encodes CDR1 SGDLS and CDR2 YYNGEE. The V segment lost 3 bases and the J segment 7 bases; nucleotides outside the gene matches: 10. The CDR3 has 15 residues. This clonotype was sampled from a man aged 18 to 30 with type 1 diabetes. The specimen sequenced was naive CD4+ T cells from blood. V and J are TRBV9 and TRBJ2-1; 7 positions agree with TRBD1. As DNA, the CDR3 is TGTGCCAGCAGCGCATTCAAGACAGGGTTGAATGAGCAGTTCTTC. It translates to CASSAFKTGLNEQFF.